What follows are 9 T cell receptor beta chains derived from one specimen sequenced in a study of T cell responses to AZD1222 COVID-19 vaccine. TCRdb keeps only in-frame clones here, not all; method: immunoSEQ multiplex PCR. The sample records about 97,000 clones, 75% to 90% being singletons. Material: peripheral blood, obtained on day 0 of AZD1222 vaccination. The receptors originated from an adult in good health.

This rearrangement joins TRBV18 to TRBJ2-5; D is undetermined. There are 11 residues in the CDR3. V was clipped by 1 base and J by 5 bases, with 2 bases between them. The germline gives CDR1 KGHSH, CDR2 LQKENI. The chain's CDR3 is CASSPRETQYF. CDR3 in DNA: TGTGCCAGCTCACCACGGGAGACCCAGTACTTC.

The chain joins TRBV5-1 to TRBJ2-7; no reliable D call. Trimming stripped 1 base from V and 4 bases from J, with 6 bases between. Germline assignment: CDR1 SGHRS and CDR2 YFSETQ. The CDR3 consists of 12 residues. For the CDR3, the DNA is TGCGCCAGCAGCTTGTTAGGGTACGAGCAGTACTTC. Its protein product is CASSLLGYEQYF.

This clone appeared once. The chain carries TRBV6-6 and TRBJ1-4; D perhaps matches TRBD1 (6 bases). The CDR3 runs 15 residues. Per germline, CDR1 MNHNY and CDR2 SVGAGI (reference sequence). The ends were cut back, 5 bases at V and 4 bases at J, with 14 bases in the middle. This CDR3 is CASSRGAGFNEKLFF. CDR3 bases: TGTGCCAGCAGTAGGGGGGCAGGGTTTAATGAAAAACTGTTTTTT.

The rearrangement joins TRBV18 to TRBJ1-2, with D uncertain. Germline CDR1 is KGHSH and CDR2 is LQKENI. The V end lost 3 bases, the J end lost 8 bases, and 13 bases lay between the germline ends. CDR3 length: 13 amino acids. This CDR3 is CASSPWQLRGYTF. The CDR3 DNA follows: TGTGCCAGCTCACCCTGGCAATTGAGAGGCTACACCTTC.

CDR3 bases: TGTGCCAGCAGTCTCCCAACGAGACAAATCTACTCTGGAAACACCATATATTTT. Translating gives CASSLPTRQIYSGNTIYF. This rearrangement joins TRBV6-6 to TRBJ1-3; D gene ambiguous. The CDR3 consists of 18 residues. Germline CDR1 MNHNY, CDR2 SVGAGI (reference sequence). Deletions cut 5 bases from V and 0 bases from J, with 20 bases between.

The V gene is TRBV29-1, the J gene TRBJ2-3; possible D gene TRBD1, 6 bases. This CDR3 region has 15 residues. V was trimmed by 0 bases and J by 2 bases, leaving 12 bases between them. Germline V gene sequence: CDR1 SQVTM, CDR2 ANQGSEA. CDR3 amino acids: CSVEERAGATDTQYF. CDR3 sequence (DNA): TGCAGCGTTGAAGAAAGGGCAGGGGCCACAGATACGCAGTATTTT.

This clone came up once. J is TRBJ2-5 and V is TRBV5-8; tentatively, D is TRBD1 (5 bases). CDR3 length equals 13 residues. In germline, CDR1 is SGHTS, CDR2 YDEGEE. Deletions cut 6 bases from V and 6 bases from J, with 15 bases between. The CDR3 DNA follows: TGTGCCAGCACCACCGTGGCAGGGCAGACCCAGTACTTC. Its translation is CASTTVAGQTQYF.

The chain uses TRBV4-2 and TRBJ1-2; 8 bases fit TRBD1. Germline V gives CDR1 LGHNA, CDR2 YNFKEQ. The CDR3 totals 15 residues. After removal of 2 bases from V and 4 bases from J, the junction contained 6 bases not matched to a gene. The CDR3 is CASSQSQTGVYGYTF. CDR3 nucleotides: TGTGCCAGCAGCCAAAGCCAGACAGGGGTCTATGGCTACACCTTC.

The rearrangement uses TRBV5-6 and TRBJ1-1; tentative D call: TRBD1 (6 bases). The CDR3 loop spans 13 amino acids. Between the trimmed V and J ends, which lost 0 bases and 10 bases, there was a span of 13 bases. The germline V gene encodes CDR1 SGHDT and CDR2 YYEEEE. The CDR3 nucleotides are TGTGCCAGCAGCTTGGGGGACATTGGGAGAGCTTTCTTT. Its translation is CASSLGDIGRAFF.